The rows below give T cell receptor beta chains drawn from one sample of a study of blood T cells in healthy people across ages. TCRdb redid the calling of the 5' RACE reads with MiXCR, one entry per CDR3 protein. The sample has about 750,000 distinct CDR3 sequences, about 55% seen once. The sample was blood. These receptor sequences come from a man older than 75 in good health. CDR3s include the opening cysteine and the closing phenylalanine or tryptophan. The D gene is left open where the match is weak. Clone size, where shown, is once, few, many, or a class for clones that have expanded.

j_call clone_size v_call d_call cdr3_nt cdr3_aa
TRBJ2-7 . TRBV19 TRBD2 TGTGCCAGTAGTCGGAAGCGGGAGGGGGCCTACGAGCAGTACTTC CASSRKREGAYEQYF
TRBJ1-1 . TRBV5-4 . TGTGCCAGCAGCTTCGGAGGTCTCAAAATGAACACTGAAGCTTTCTTT CASSFGGLKMNTEAFF
TRBJ2-5 . TRBV7-2 TRBD2 TGTGCCAGCAGCTTAGGTCTAGCGGGGCCCGGGGAGACCCAGTACTTC CASSLGLAGPGETQYF
TRBJ1-2 . TRBV12-3/TRBV12-4 . TGTGCCAGCAGGGATAGTGCGAGTGGCTACACCTTC CASRDSASGYTF
TRBJ2-3 few TRBV7-2 TRBD2 TGTGCCAGCAGCTCCCCCGGGCACAGGCAGACTAGCGGGAGGGTAGATACGCAGTATTTT CASSSPGHRQTSGRVDTQYF
TRBJ2-7 . TRBV2 TRBD2 TGTGCCAGCAGTGAAACTAGCGGGAGCTCCGAGCAGTACTTC CASSETSGSSEQYF
TRBJ2-1 . TRBV20-1 TRBD2 TGCAGTGCTAGACCCCTAGCGGTTGGTACCTACAATGAGCAGTTCTTC CSARPLAVGTYNEQFF
TRBJ2-2 once TRBV24-1 TRBD2 TGTGCCACCAGTGGTTTTAGCGGGAGGACCGGGGAGCTGTTTTTT CATSGFSGRTGELFF
TRBJ2-7 . TRBV11-2 TRBD1 TGTGCCAGCAGCTGGGGCTTCGGCAGGGGGCAGGTGGGTTACGAGCAGTACTTC CASSWGFGRGQVGYEQYF
TRBJ2-7 . TRBV30 . TGTGCCTGGAGTGTTGGCAGGGGAGCCTACGAGCAGTACTTC CAWSVGRGAYEQYF
TRBJ1-6 . TRBV20-1 . TGCAGTGCTAGGCGCACCGGGACACTTAATTCACCCCTCCACTTT CSARRTGTLNSPLHF
TRBJ1-4 . TRBV4-2 . TGTGCCAGCAGCCAAGAGGGGCGGGGGAGTAATGAAAAACTGTTTTTT CASSQEGRGSNEKLFF
TRBJ1-6 . TRBV20-1 . TGCAGTGCCCGGACGGGAACCTATAATTCACCCCTCCACTTT CSARTGTYNSPLHF
TRBJ2-3 . TRBV11-1 TRBD2 TGTGCCAGCAGCTCCCCCCCCTCGGCGGGAGATCTAACAGATACGCAGTATTTT CASSSPPSAGDLTDTQYF
TRBJ2-2 . TRBV7-3 . TGTGCCAGCAGCTACAGACCCGGGGGGGAGCTGTTTTTT CASSYRPGGELFF
TRBJ2-7 . TRBV27 TRBD1 TGTGCCAGCAGTCACTTGCAGGGGGCGGGAAAGAGCGAGCAGTACTTC CASSHLQGAGKSEQYF
TRBJ1-5 . TRBV20-1 TRBD1 TGCAGTGCTAGTAGGGCGAACAGGGGGAATCAGCCCCAGCATTTT CSASRANRGNQPQHF
TRBJ2-7 . TRBV24-1 . TGTGCCACCAGTGGCGTACAGGGACAACGGTACTTC CATSGVQGQRYF
TRBJ2-7 few TRBV3-1 . TGTGCCAGCAGCCAACGGGCAGGGGAGGACGAGCAGTACTTC CASSQRAGEDEQYF
TRBJ2-5 . TRBV12-5 . TGTGCTAGTGGTTGGACTACCTGGTACCAAGAGACCCAGTACTTC CASGWTTWYQETQYF
TRBJ1-2 few TRBV4-2 TRBD1 TGTGCCAGCAGCCACCCCGGGACAGGGCGGTTTGGAGGGTATGGCTACACCTTC CASSHPGTGRFGGYGYTF
TRBJ2-7 few TRBV24-1 . TGTGCCACCAGTGACACCCGGGACGCTCCCTACGAGCAGTACTTC CATSDTRDAPYEQYF
TRBJ2-5 once TRBV21-1 . TGTGCCAGCAGCAAAGAGGGGCCTACCTACAATGAGCAGTACTTC CASSKEGPTYNEQYF
TRBJ2-7 . TRBV5-1 . TGCGCCAGCAGCTTTACTAGCTACTACGAGCAGTACTTC CASSFTSYYEQYF
TRBJ2-5 few TRBV27 TRBD1 TGTGCCAGCAGCGTCCGGGCAGGGGGCACATTGAGAGAGACCCAGTACTTC CASSVRAGGTLRETQYF
TRBJ2-1 once TRBV28 TRBD1 TGTGCCAGCAGTTTAATCGGACAGGGCCAGTTCTTC CASSLIGQGQFF
TRBJ2-3 . TRBV5-1 . TGCGCCAGCAGCGACACCGGGACCTCGGGAGATACGCAGTATTTT CASSDTGTSGDTQYF